Given below is one TCR beta chain in context. The data originate from a study of technical replicates of blood from several donors. CDR1 is SGDLS, CDR2 YYNGEE, per germline. The length of the CDR3 is 12 residues. Trimming pared 2 bases from V and 10 bases from J, leaving 10 bases between. Data came from immunoSEQ multiplex PCR; TCRdb stores just in-frame clones and leaves some out. The data contain about 89,000 clones, about 93% of them singletons. The sample consisted of T cells isolated from PBMCs. J is TRBJ2-1 and V is TRBV9, with D maybe TRBD2 (6 bases). The receptor comes from a human donor in good health. CDR3 sequence (DNA): TGTGCCAGCAGCGTGGGAGGAGGCGAGCAGTTCTTC. It specifies CASSVGGGEQFF. Combining the CDR3 with reference TRBV9 and TRBJ2-1 gives the whole variable domain DSGVTQTPKHLITATGQRVTLRCSPRSGDLSVYWYQQSLDQGLQFLIQYYNGEERAKGNILERFSAQQFPDLHSELNLSSLELGDSALYFCASSVGGGEQFFGPGTRLTVL.